These T cell receptor beta chains were read from a single sample in a study of cytomegalovirus exposure and HLA in healthy donors. Assay: immunoSEQ multiplex PCR; the TCRdb copy retains only in-frame clones and omits some. Of around 150,000 clones in the sample, around nine tenths were seen once. Sample: PBMCs. The receptors shown here come from a woman aged 25 to 45 in good health and CMV-seronegative. CDR3s include the opening cysteine and the closing phenylalanine or tryptophan.

v_call,cdr3_aa
TRBV5-1,CASSLGGRADTQYF
TRBV11-2,CASSPRGRGGYTF
TRBV6-5,CASSYSRGSYEQYF
TRBV25-1,CASSQQGAQGYGYTF
TRBV4-1,CASSPAGVNYGYTF
TRBV14,CASSKPWGRGDRDTQYF
TRBV5-6,CASSFKNTGELFF
TRBV12-5,CASGLYPSGGNSGNTIYF
TRBV5-1,CASSPSPDRGPTEAFF
TRBV5-8,CASSLEGLAGSYNEQFF
TRBV27,CASSFPGTGVYEPQHF
TRBV5-1,CASALGLAQETQYF
TRBV19,CASTPPGETYGYTF
TRBV5-1,CASRLSTFWETQYF
TRBV10-2,CASSGGEETQYF
TRBV6-5,CASSYGLTSNTGELFF
TRBV6-1,CATGQGAVETQYF
TRBV6-4,CASSAETSGRQQYF
TRBV25-1,CASRGTGGTYEQYF
TRBV11-2,CASSSGRPDSNQPQHF
TRBV5-1,CASSLVVGQGNSPLHF
TRBV7-9,CASSGPAANTEAFF
TRBV7-9,CASSLTGTAITSYEQYF
TRBV28,CASSPGQLVFDEQFF
TRBV27,CASSPKRARREEEQYF
TRBV7-9,CASSDYRGGNTIYF
TRBV2,CASSGGTGRGGNTIYF
TRBV10-1,CASSELAGSSYNEQFF
TRBV5-1,CASSLPGRVGGEQFF
TRBV27,CASSLYRENEQFF
TRBV4-1,CASSPYSGALYEQYF
TRBV5-1,CASSPGTGVDTEAFF
TRBV19,CASSILAGGKGQETQYF
TRBV7-9,CASSPGTANYGYTF
TRBV6-5,CATGQGNSPLHF
TRBV5-1,CASSSSGSRAYEQYF
TRBV28,CASSEGGTEAFF
TRBV7-9,CASSQGAGASNQPQHF
TRBV20-1,CSASSMETQYF
TRBV28,CASSRGFNPYEQYF
TRBV29-1,CSVELGAGANVLTF
TRBV6-5,CASSYNSGGHEQFF
TRBV5-1,CASSYSGAQETQYF